One TCR beta chain is described in this entry. Antigen specificity is unknown. An immunoSEQ assay, version v3.0, was performed at survey level. Using immunoSEQ multiplex PCR, the repertoire was profiled, and TCRdb retains in-frame clones only, with some absent. Counted here are around 40,000 clones, approximately 86% occurring once; the ten biggest clones make up approximately 5.4%. This specimen comes from a study of long-term antiretroviral therapy in people with HIV. Study-wide findings and caveats: Repertoires in HIV (unlike those of controls) had narrower CDR3 length ranges. Clones that had undergone expansion before ART dominated the repertoire at all time points. Transplant donor controls retained higher diversity, though diversity increased after ART.

The CDR3 consists of 15 residues. V dropped 0 bases and J dropped 2 bases, with 8 bases sitting between them. Germline V lookup: CDR1 MNHEY, CDR2 SVGAGI. This clonotype originated in a woman aged 45-65 years with HIV. The sequencing here drew on unsorted PBMCs, taken 0.1 years before starting antiretroviral therapy. The J gene is TRBJ1-3, the V gene TRBV6-5; unclear D gene. The CDR3 protein is CASSYSPGAGNTIYF. CDR3 in DNA: TGTGCCAGCAGTTACTCTCCGGGCGCTGGAAACACCATATATTTT.